This passage covers 26 T cell receptor beta chains from one sample sequenced in a study of cytomegalovirus exposure and HLA in healthy donors. Libraries were prepared by immunoSEQ multiplex PCR; TCRdb keeps only in-frame clonotypes and omits some of them. This table has under 200,000 clones, 95% to 96% appearing once. Sequencing used PBMCs. The receptors derive from a woman between 18 and 29 years old in good health and CMV-seronegative.

The gene calls are TRBV6-5 and TRBJ2-7; tentatively, D is TRBD1 (5 bases). V was trimmed by 6 bases and J by 2 bases, leaving 17 bases between them. Germline V CDR1 and CDR2: MNHEY, SVGAGI. The CDR3 extends over 15 amino acids. CDR3 in amino acids: CASRAQGIGTYEQYF. For the CDR3, the DNA is TGTGCCAGCAGGGCTCAGGGAATTGGAACCTACGAGCAGTACTTC.

The chain carries TRBV7-2 and TRBJ2-7, with D perhaps matching TRBD2 (5 bases). V was shortened by 4 bases and J by 2 bases, with 12 bases between the two germline ends. CDR1 is SGHTA and CDR2 is FQGNSA in the germline V gene. CDR3 length equals 14 residues. The CDR3 here is CASSSTSGTYEQYF. The CDR3 DNA follows: TGTGCCAGCAGCTCAACTAGTGGGACCTACGAGCAGTACTTC.

The rearrangement joins TRBV18 to TRBJ2-2, with 7 bases lining up with TRBD1. V dropped 3 bases and J dropped 3; count of bases not matched to a gene: 4. Germline loops: CDR1 KGHSH, CDR2 LQKENI. The CDR3 totals 15 residues. CDR3 protein: CASSPGTADTGELFF. The CDR3 region has the DNA TGTGCCAGCTCACCCGGGACAGCCGACACCGGGGAGCTGTTTTTT.

This sequence joins TRBV4-3 and TRBJ1-1, with a weak D call TRBD1 (5 bases). Trimming took 2 bases from V and 0 from J, leaving 10 bases between them. The CDR3 totals 15 residues. The germline V gene encodes CDR1 LGHNA and CDR2 YSLEER. This CDR3 reads CASSQILQVNTEAFF. The CDR3 bases are TGCGCCAGCAGCCAAATCTTACAGGTGAACACTGAAGCTTTCTTT.

As to this clone: Other DNA sequences in this sample translate to the same CDR3. The chain carries TRBV7-2 and TRBJ2-3, with 7 bases fitting TRBD2. CDR1 and CDR2 from the germline V gene are SGHTA and FQGNSA. V dropped 3 bases and J dropped 0; count of bases not matched to a gene: 0. There are 14 residues in the CDR3. The CDR3 region is CASSFSGSTDTQYF. The CDR3 nucleotides are TGTGCCAGCAGCTTTAGCGGGAGCACAGATACGCAGTATTTT.

The chain carries TRBV5-6 and TRBJ2-3; 9 bases fit TRBD1. This CDR3 contains 16 residues. With V trimmed by 3 bases and J by 4 bases, 9 bases remained unmatched. Germline V gene data show CDR1 as SGHDT and CDR2 as YYEEEE. CDR3 coding DNA: TGTGCCAGCAGCTGGGGACAGGGTGTTTTCGCAGATACGCAGTATTTT. This gives the protein CASSWGQGVFADTQYF.

Of note for this clone: Other DNA sequences from this sample encode an identical CDR3 as well. The V gene is TRBV5-4, the J gene TRBJ2-5, with 9 bases matching TRBD1. CDR1 and CDR2 from the germline V gene are SGHNT and YYREEE (reference sequence). The CDR3 sequence is 14 residues long. With V trimmed by 4 bases and J by 2 bases, 3 bases remained unmatched. CDR3 nucleotide sequence: TGTGCCAGCAGCCCCGGGACAGGGCAAGAGACCCAGTACTTC. Its protein product is CASSPGTGQETQYF.

The chain uses TRBV16 and TRBJ2-5, with D tentatively TRBD2 (6 bases). The germline V gene has CDR1 KGHSY and CDR2 FQNENV. The length of the CDR3 is 15 residues. V shed 0 bases and J shed 5 bases, with 13 bases lying between them. CDR3 residues: CASSQSGGGTETQYF. CDR3 bases: TGTGCCAGCAGCCAATCGGGTGGAGGGACGGAGACCCAGTACTTC.

The chain carries TRBV4-1 and TRBJ1-1; unclear D gene. The length of the CDR3 is 13 residues. The V end lost 0 bases, the J end lost 3 bases, and 5 bases lay between the germline ends. Germline values: CDR1 MGHRA, CDR2 YSYEKL. The CDR3 protein is CASSQEADTEAFF. DNA for the CDR3: TGCGCCAGCAGCCAAGAAGCGGACACTGAAGCTTTCTTT.

This chain links TRBV9 with TRBJ2-3; D is undetermined. V was pared by 0 bases and J by 0 bases, with 8 bases between. CDR1 is SGDLS and CDR2 is YYNGEE in the germline V gene. This CDR3 is built from 15 residues. CDR3 sequence reads: CASSVDGSSTDTQYF. The CDR3 coding sequence is TGTGCCAGCAGCGTAGACGGTTCTAGCACAGATACGCAGTATTTT.

J is TRBJ2-7 and V is TRBV9, with 11 bases matching TRBD1. In germline, CDR1 is SGDLS, CDR2 YYNGEE. This CDR3 is 16 amino acids long. The V segment lost 3 bases and the J segment 7 bases; nucleotides outside the gene matches: 12. This chain's CDR3 is CASSAWNGDRGGEQYF. The CDR3 DNA sequence: TGTGCCAGCAGCGCATGGAATGGGGACAGGGGGGGGGAGCAGTACTTC. Complete variable domain (other parts from reference TRBV9 and TRBJ2-7): DSGVTQTPKHLITATGQRVTLRCSPRSGDLSVYWYQQSLDQGLQFLIQYYNGEERAKGNILERFSAQQFPDLHSELNLSSLELGDSALYFCASSAWNGDRGGEQYFGPGTRLTVT.

The genes are TRBV7-3 and TRBJ2-2; weak D call: TRBD2 (5 bases). Trimming left V 2 bases short and J 4 bases short, with 14 bases between. This CDR3 contains 16 residues. Per the germline V gene, CDR1 is SGHTA and CDR2 is FQGTGA. The CDR3 sequence is CASSLQSMGSTGELFF. The CDR3, as DNA: TGTGCCAGCAGCTTACAAAGCATGGGGAGCACCGGGGAGCTGTTTTTT.

The V call is TRBV27, the J call TRBJ2-1; TRBD2 matches at 7 bases. Germline V gene data show CDR1 as MNHEY and CDR2 as SMNVEV (reference sequence). The CDR3 sequence is 17 residues long. Trimming at V came to 3 bases and at J to 6 bases, leaving 14 bases not matched to a gene. Written as DNA, the CDR3 is TGTGCCAGCAGTTTGGCCGGAACTAGCGTTTGGTCCAATGAGCAGTTCTTC. This translates into CASSLAGTSVWSNEQFF.

The chain links TRBV18 to TRBJ2-7; D perhaps matches TRBD1 (6 bases). The CDR3 runs 16 residues. Germline CDR1 and CDR2: KGHSH and LQKENI. Trimming removed 2 bases at V and 6 bases at J, with 20 bases between. DNA for the CDR3: TGTGCCAGCTCACCAGTTGCGGTGGACAGCTTCGTCGAGCAGTACTTC. Translated, it gives CASSPVAVDSFVEQYF.

This chain joins TRBV11-3 and TRBJ1-3; tentatively, D is TRBD1 (6 bases). V was cut by 4 bases and J by 9 bases, with 10 bases left in between. Germline-derived CDR1 and CDR2 are SGHNT and YENEEA. The CDR3 has 12 amino acids. The CDR3 sequence is CASSSGVGTIYF. The DNA for the CDR3 is TGTGCCAGCAGCTCAGGGGTCGGCACCATATATTTT.

The V gene is TRBV6-1, the J gene TRBJ2-1, with TRBD2 matching over 9 bases. CDR1 is MNHNS and CDR2 is SASEGT in the germline V gene. V shed 4 bases, J shed 0 bases, and the junction held 13 bases outside the gene matches. The CDR3 has 19 residues. The CDR3 region is CASSGPGTSRASSYNEQFF. The CDR3 DNA reads as TGTGCCAGCAGTGGCCCCGGGACTAGCAGAGCCAGCTCCTACAATGAGCAGTTCTTC.

The rearrangement joins TRBV9 to TRBJ2-5, with 8 bases lining up with TRBD2. Unmatched junction bases numbered 5, after V lost 0 bases and J lost 7 bases. CDR3 length: 14 residues. Looked up from germline, CDR1 is SGDLS and CDR2 is YYNGEE. The CDR3: CASSVERGIGTQYF. The CDR3 nucleotides are TGTGCCAGCAGCGTAGAGCGGGGGATCGGGACCCAGTACTTC.

About this clone itself: A read error may produce the germline difference seen at one junction end. The gene calls are TRBV7-7 and TRBJ1-1, with TRBD1 matching over 9 bases. From germline, CDR1 is SSHAT and CDR2 FNYEAQ (reference sequence). The CDR3 totals 16 residues. The CDR3 DNA sequence: TGTGCTAGCAGCCCCTTACTGGGACAGGGGAACACTGAAGCTTTCTTT. Amino acids: CASSPLLGQGNTEAFF.

This clone was counted a few times. The chain has TRBV6-5 and TRBJ1-1, with D possibly being TRBD1 (6 bases). Germline V gene data show CDR1 as MNHEY and CDR2 as SVGAGI. CDR3 length: 15 amino acids. Trimming pared 2 bases from V and 4 bases from J, leaving 14 bases between. The CDR3, as DNA: TGTGCCAGCAGTTACGTCACAGGGATGGGCACTGAAGCTTTCTTT. It codes for CASSYVTGMGTEAFF.

Only a few counts were recorded for this clone. V is TRBV6-5 and J is TRBJ1-6, with D possibly matching TRBD1 (5 bases). Germline-derived CDR1 and CDR2 are MNHEY and SVGAGI. This CDR3 is 15 amino acids long. Trimming stripped 3 bases from V and 6 bases from J, with 12 bases between. CDR3 protein: CASSYTGLFNSPLHF. The CDR3 nucleotides are TGTGCCAGCAGTTATACGGGACTGTTTAATTCACCCCTCCACTTT.

The V and J genes are TRBV5-6 and TRBJ2-3; D call uncertain. This CDR3 contains 13 residues. Germline lookup yields CDR1 SGHDT and CDR2 YYEEEE. Trimming removed 0 bases from V and 8 bases from J, with 10 bases in between. The CDR3 loop reads CASSLEYEVTQYF. DNA for the CDR3: TGTGCCAGCAGCTTGGAGTACGAGGTTACGCAGTATTTT.

The chain recombines TRBV4-3 with TRBJ1-2; 8 bases align to TRBD1. This CDR3 is 15 amino acids long. J lost 5 bases, V lost 4 bases, and 9 bases had no gene match. CDR1 is LGHNA, CDR2 YSLEER, per germline. The CDR3 protein is CASSLNRGGSYGYTF. The CDR3 DNA reads as TGCGCCAGCAGCCTAAACAGGGGGGGATCTTATGGCTACACCTTC.

The chain recombines TRBV29-1 with TRBJ1-1; weak D call: TRBD1 (6 bases). The V gene lost 7 bases and the J gene lost 3 bases, with 15 bases spanning the gap. The CDR3 is made up of 13 amino acids. The germline V gene has CDR1 SQVTM and CDR2 ANQGSEA. Here the CDR3 DNA reads TGCAGCGCCGAACAGGGAGGGGACACTGAAGCTTTCTTT. It is translated as CSAEQGGDTEAFF.

The chain carries TRBV9 and TRBJ1-1; D unclear. Trimming left V 7 bases short and J 0 bases short, with 10 bases between. The CDR3 is 13 amino acids. Germline CDR1 reads SGDLS; CDR2 reads YYNGEE. The CDR3 sequence: CASGSSMNTEAFF. The CDR3 nucleotides are TGTGCCAGCGGTAGTAGCATGAACACTGAAGCTTTCTTT.

The chain is built from TRBV15 and TRBJ2-3; D uncertain. The V end lost 1 base, the J end lost 5 bases, and 4 bases lay between the germline ends. This CDR3 has 12 residues. Germline V gene sequence: CDR1 LNHNV, CDR2 YYDKDF (reference sequence). The CDR3 loop reads CATSRGGDTQYF. Written as DNA, the CDR3 is TGTGCCACCAGCAGAGGAGGAGATACGCAGTATTTT.

V and J are TRBV6-1 and TRBJ1-6; TRBD1 might be the D (6 bases). CDR1 is MNHNS and CDR2 is SASEGT in the germline V gene. This CDR3 region has 14 residues. Trimming took 4 bases from V and 14 from J, leaving 18 bases between them. DNA for the CDR3: TGTGCCAGCAGTGGGGGACACCAGCTTTACACCCTCCACTTT. This sequence encodes CASSGGHQLYTLHF.